One sample yielded the 19 T cell receptor beta chains listed below, sequenced in a study of breast tumors, draining lymph nodes, adjacent tissues. Axillary draining lymph nodes of breast cancer patients supplied the node samples. TCRdb re-analysed the multiplex PCR reads in MiXCR, keeping a single row per CDR3 protein. The data show about 100,000 distinct CDR3 sequences, with approximately 21% seen just once and over 1% held by the top ten. The sample was axillary lymph node tissue. The receptors derive from a female donor with breast cancer. Some clones in this sample may be carry-over from other donors' samples.

In this sample, this clonotype turned up many times. The chain links TRBV9 to TRBJ2-5; TRBD2 is a possible D gene (6 bases). The CDR3 is made up of 14 amino acids. The germline V gene encodes CDR1 SGDLS and CDR2 YYNGEE. Trimming cost V 0 bases and J 5 bases, with 11 bases left between them. The CDR3, as DNA: TGTGCCAGCAGCGTAGGGCGGGGCGGGGAGACCCAGTACTTC. Translating it yields CASSVGRGGETQYF.

This clonotype has ten or more counts. The chain uses TRBV5-1 and TRBJ2-1; perhaps TRBD1 as D (6 bases). The CDR3 consists of 15 residues. Trimming stripped 8 bases from V and 5 bases from J, with 20 bases between. The germline gives CDR1 SGHRS, CDR2 YFSETQ. The CDR3 protein is CASGTTGNNNNEQFF. The CDR3 DNA sequence: TGCGCCAGTGGGACGACAGGAAATAACAACAATGAGCAGTTCTTC.

There are many counts of this clonotype. The chain carries TRBV5-6 and TRBJ1-3; D is perhaps TRBD1 (6 bases). The length of the CDR3 is 16 residues. Germline loops: CDR1 SGHDT, CDR2 YYEEEE. Trimming left V 0 bases short and J 5 bases short, with 15 bases between. In nucleotides, the CDR3 is TGTGCCAGCAGCTTGGTATCGGGGGCCACCCGAAACACCATATATTTT. It specifies CASSLVSGATRNTIYF. The full variable domain, with the rest looked up from reference TRBV5-6 and TRBJ1-3, is DAGVTQSPTHLIKTRGQQVTLRCSPKSGHDTVSWYQQALGQGPQFIFQYYEEEERQRGNFPDRFSGHQFPNYSSELNVNALLLGDSALYLCASSLVSGATRNTIYFGEGSWLTVV.

This clonotype has ten or more counts. The V call is TRBV13, the J call TRBJ1-6; D remains ambiguous. CDR3 size: 13 residues. V lost 5 bases, J lost 9 bases, and 11 bases lay in between. From germline, CDR1 is PRHDT and CDR2 FYEKMQ (reference sequence). CDR3 amino acids: CASSQSLGSPLHF. The CDR3 nucleotides read TGTGCCAGCAGCCAGTCTTTGGGTTCACCCCTCCACTTT.

V usage is TRBV5-4 and J usage is TRBJ2-2, with 8 bases lining up with TRBD2. Trimming cost V 3 bases and J 0 bases; bases outside gene matches: 1. CDR1 is SGHNT and CDR2 is YYREEE in the germline V gene (reference sequence). CDR3 size: 15 residues. CDR3 sequence (DNA): TGTGCCAGCAGCTCGACTAGCGCGAACACCGGGGAGCTGTTTTTT. Its protein product is CASSSTSANTGELFF.

DNA for the CDR3: TGTGCCAGCAGTTTGGTGGGAGCCCGGATCTACGAGCAGTACTTC. Residues: CASSLVGARIYEQYF. V gene TRBV28 combines with J gene TRBJ2-7; D might be TRBD2 (5 bases). Germline CDR1 and CDR2: MDHEN and SYDVKM. The CDR3 covers 15 residues. V lost 3 bases and J lost 3, with 15 bases in between.

In its sample, this clonotype was seen many times. The chain joins TRBV20-1 to TRBJ2-7, with 7 bases aligning to TRBD1. The CDR3 length is 14 residues. Germline V gene lookup returns CDR1 DFQATT and CDR2 SNEGSKA (reference sequence). The trim removed 5 bases at V and 8 bases at J, leaving 15 bases unmatched. The CDR3 DNA reads as TGCAGTGCTGCCATGACAGGGCCCCCGATTCAGCAGTACTTC. This translates into CSAAMTGPPIQQYF.

This clonotype occurred many times. The V and J genes are TRBV7-9 and TRBJ2-3, with unresolved D. V lost 5 bases and J lost 3, with 3 bases in between. This CDR3 is 11 amino acids long. Germline V gives CDR1 SEHNR, CDR2 FQNEAQ (reference sequence). The CDR3: CASSQTDTQYF. The CDR3 DNA reads TGTGCCAGCAGCCAGACAGATACGCAGTATTTT.

This clonotype showed up many times. The rearrangement uses TRBV27 and TRBJ2-5; the D gene could be TRBD1 or TRBD2 (5 bases each). CDR1 and CDR2 (germline): MNHEY, SMNVEV (reference sequence). The V end was cut by 3 bases, the J end by 4 bases, with 12 bases between. The CDR3 loop spans 14 amino acids. CDR3 bases: TGTGCCAGCAGTTTTGGGGGAGAGAGAGAGACCCAGTACTTC. It yields the protein CASSFGGERETQYF.

The table lists this clonotype with many counts. V usage is TRBV12-3 or TRBV12-4 and J usage is TRBJ1-2, with 8 bases fitting TRBD1. The CDR3 has 15 residues. V lost 6 bases to trimming and J lost 8 bases; unmatched junction nucleotides: 14. CDR3 coding DNA: TGTGCCAGCAGGTATCAGGGGGCTTACAGGGAAGGCTACACCTTC. It yields the protein CASRYQGAYREGYTF.

This clonotype has ten or more counts. The V gene is TRBV7-3, the J gene TRBJ2-3, with D perhaps matching TRBD1 (5 bases). V lost 4 bases, J lost 7 bases, and 18 bases lay in between. The CDR3 is 15 amino acids. Germline assignment: CDR1 SGHTA and CDR2 FQGTGA. In nucleotides, the CDR3 is TGTGCCAGCAGCTCCCGCGTAGGGGTGGGGAATACGCAGTATTTT. Protein: CASSSRVGVGNTQYF.

The CDR3 region is CASSLRVTNYGYTF. Here the CDR3 DNA reads TGTGCCAGCAGCTTGCGGGTCACTAACTATGGCTACACCTTC. The V gene is TRBV5-6, the J gene TRBJ1-2; no definite D call. The V and J ends lost 1 base and 0 bases respectively, with 7 bases between them. This CDR3 region has 14 residues. Germline CDR1 SGHDT, CDR2 YYEEEE.

A note on this clonotype: A clone one base away is much larger, so this may be a read error. The J gene is TRBJ2-2, the V gene TRBV19; D is uncertain. The V gene's germline CDR1 is LNHDA and CDR2 SQIVND (reference sequence). Trimming removed 6 bases from V and 3 bases from J, with 14 bases in between. CDR3 length: 15 residues. The CDR3 protein is CASRITDADTGELFF. The CDR3 DNA follows: TGTGCCAGTAGAATCACAGATGCTGACACCGGGGAGCTGTTTTTT.

This clonotype was recorded many times. The chain uses TRBV5-6 and TRBJ2-1, with D perhaps TRBD1 (6 bases). Germline-derived CDR1 and CDR2 are SGHDT and YYEEEE. Trimming left V 4 bases short and J 4 bases short, with 9 bases between. This CDR3 region has 13 residues. DNA for the CDR3: TGTGCCAGCAGCAGGGGGTATTACAATGAGCAGTTCTTC. Protein: CASSRGYYNEQFF.

This chain connects TRBV24-1 to TRBJ2-6, with D uncertain. Trimming shortened V by 7 bases and J by 5 bases, and 5 bases separated the two germline ends. Germline assignment: CDR1 KGHDR and CDR2 SFDVKD. This CDR3 has 12 amino acids. The CDR3: CATSDWANVLTF. CDR3 nucleotides: TGTGCCACCAGCGACTGGGCCAACGTCCTGACTTTC.

The table lists this clonotype with a count of one. The CDR3 ends on some other residue instead of the conserved phenylalanine or tryptophan, so this is likely a read error. This chain links TRBV29-1 with TRBJ2-3, with TRBD2 identical over 8 bases. With V trimmed by 2 bases and J by 4 bases, 8 bases remained unmatched. The CDR3 runs to 15 residues. Germline assignment: CDR1 SQVTM and CDR2 ANQGSEA. This chain's CDR3 is CSVEPRGGRSDTQYS. The CDR3 bases are TGCAGCGTTGAACCCCGGGGGGGCCGTTCAGATACGCAGTATTCT.

About this clonotype: A read error may produce the germline difference seen at one junction end. The chain recombines TRBV2 with TRBJ2-7, with 8 positions matching TRBD2. Germline assignment: CDR1 SNHLY and CDR2 FYNNEI. There are 16 residues in the CDR3. The CDR3 bases are TGTGCCAGCAGCCCCCTAATTCTAGCGGGTCACTACGGGCAGTACTTC. Its translation: CASSPLILAGHYGQYF.

This clonotype occurred many times. This chain uses TRBV27 with TRBJ2-7; D might be TRBD1 (6 bases). The CDR3 is made up of 15 amino acids. Deletions cut 4 bases from V and 7 bases from J, with 20 bases between. Germline CDR1 and CDR2: MNHEY and SMNVEV (reference sequence). CDR3 sequence reads: CASSSTGTTPGEQYF. The CDR3 DNA reads as TGTGCCAGCAGTTCAACCGGGACAACCCCTGGGGAGCAGTACTTC.

This clonotype was found a few times. The CDR3 region has the DNA TGTGCCAGCAGCTTTAACGGCCTAGCCAAAAACATTCAGTACTTC. Its translation is CASSFNGLAKNIQYF. The V and J genes are TRBV5-5 and TRBJ2-4; D is ambiguous. The germline V gene has CDR1 SGHKS and CDR2 YYEKEE (reference sequence). V was cut by 2 bases and J by 0 bases, with 9 bases left in between. This CDR3 comprises 15 residues.